This TCR beta chain appears in the sequencing data of a study of CD8 T cells in ankylosing spondylitis. The table lists this clonotype with many counts. V was pared by 0 bases and J by 6 bases, with 5 bases of the junction left unmatched. Germline CDR1 SGHTA, CDR2 FQGNSA. The CDR3 length is 15 residues. MiXCR, applied by TCRdb to the 5' RACE reads, yields one record per CDR3 protein. The sample has approximately 25,000 distinct CDR3 sequences, about a sixth seen once; the top ten hold over 25%. The sequence was collected from a male donor with ankylosing spondylitis or in good health (not recorded which). The chain joins TRBV7-2 to TRBJ2-1; 7 positions agree with TRBD2. Sequencing was carried out using blood. CDR3 residues: CASSLAGGPGNEQFF. DNA of the CDR3: TGTGCCAGCAGCTTAGCGGGAGGGCCGGGCAATGAGCAGTTCTTC.